This T cell receptor beta chain was documented in a study of beta chain features in type 1 diabetes. Study-wide results and limits: Type 1 diabetes patients had fewer VDJ junction insertions and more deletions.

A note on this clone: Its antigen is still unknown.

The V gene's germline CDR1 is SGHAT and CDR2 FQNNGV. The CDR3 is 16 amino acids. V was trimmed by 5 bases and J by 9 bases, leaving 23 bases between them. The sequenced template was cDNA made from the entire isolated RNA. Sequencing was performed with immunoSEQ multiplex PCR; in TCRdb, only in-frame clones are kept and a portion is missing. The sample shows 430,000 or so clones, around 10% of them seen only once. Sorting with CD45RO/CCR7/CD25/CD127/CD95/CD27 yielded naive, central memory, regulatory and stem-like memory CD4+ cells. V usage is TRBV11-2 and J usage is TRBJ2-1; no clear D. The specimen was naive CD4+ T cells from blood. This receptor was identified in a woman under 30 in good health. CDR3 in DNA: TGTGCCAGCAGCCCCGGCTACGGGCGTAGAAGTAGTGAGCAGTTCTTC. Translating gives CASSPGYGRRSSEQFF.